This T cell receptor (beta chain) comes out of a study of cytomegalovirus exposure and HLA in healthy donors. Deletions cut 0 bases from V and 1 base from J, with 7 bases between. Germline-derived CDR1 and CDR2 are SGDLS and YYNGEE. This CDR3 region has 14 residues. In the PCR, 60 Vbeta and 13 Jbeta primers were used. Measured with immunoSEQ multiplex PCR; TCRdb has only the in-frame clones, and not every one. The sample includes roughly 97,000 clones, over 75% of them seen just once. As concerns this clone: As yet, its antigen is unknown.

The study's findings and limits: In a later analysis, V- and J-gene trimming of beta chains associated with a DCLRE1C missense variant, replicated independently. Some V segments could not be told apart, so they were left out, TRBV6-2 and TRBV6-3 among them. Several of the most significant clusters appeared, in a later analysis, to be linked to common viral pathogens.

J is TRBJ1-1 and V is TRBV9; possible D gene TRBD1, 5 bases. The sequencing sample was made of PBMCs. The source of this sequence is a man between 60 and 75 years old in good health and CMV-seropositive. The CDR3 DNA is TGTGCCAGCAGCGTAGAGACAGAGAACACTGAAGCTTTCTTT. Its protein is CASSVETENTEAFF.